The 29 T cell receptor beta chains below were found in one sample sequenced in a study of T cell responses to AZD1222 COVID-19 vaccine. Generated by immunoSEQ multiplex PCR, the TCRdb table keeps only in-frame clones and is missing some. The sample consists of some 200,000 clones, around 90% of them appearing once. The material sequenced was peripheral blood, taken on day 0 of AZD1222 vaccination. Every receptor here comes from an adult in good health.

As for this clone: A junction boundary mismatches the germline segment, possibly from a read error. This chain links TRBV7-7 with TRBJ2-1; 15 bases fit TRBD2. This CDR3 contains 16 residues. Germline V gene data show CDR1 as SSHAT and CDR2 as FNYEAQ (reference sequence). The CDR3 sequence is CASSFGTSGGRDEQFF. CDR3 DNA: TGTGCTAGCAGCTTTGGGACTAGCGGGGGGCGGGATGAGCAGTTCTTC.

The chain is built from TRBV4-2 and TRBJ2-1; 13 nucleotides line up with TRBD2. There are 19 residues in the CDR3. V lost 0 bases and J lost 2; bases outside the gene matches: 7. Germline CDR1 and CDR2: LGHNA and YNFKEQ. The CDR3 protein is CASSQEGHGTSGTYNEQFF. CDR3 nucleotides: TGTGCCAGCAGCCAAGAGGGACATGGGACTAGCGGGACCTACAATGAGCAGTTCTTC.

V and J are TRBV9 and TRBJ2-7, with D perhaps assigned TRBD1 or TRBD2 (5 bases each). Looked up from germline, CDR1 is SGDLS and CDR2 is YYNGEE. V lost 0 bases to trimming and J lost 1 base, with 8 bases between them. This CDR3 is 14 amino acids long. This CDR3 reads CASSVGDQSYEQYF. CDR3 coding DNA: TGTGCCAGCAGCGTAGGGGACCAATCCTACGAGCAGTACTTC.

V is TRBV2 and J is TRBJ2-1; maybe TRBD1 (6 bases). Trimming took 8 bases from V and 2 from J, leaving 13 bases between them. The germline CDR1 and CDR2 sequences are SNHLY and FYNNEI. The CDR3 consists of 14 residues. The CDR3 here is CASFLQGAYNEQFF. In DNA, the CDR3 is TGTGCCAGCTTTCTACAGGGTGCCTACAATGAGCAGTTCTTC.

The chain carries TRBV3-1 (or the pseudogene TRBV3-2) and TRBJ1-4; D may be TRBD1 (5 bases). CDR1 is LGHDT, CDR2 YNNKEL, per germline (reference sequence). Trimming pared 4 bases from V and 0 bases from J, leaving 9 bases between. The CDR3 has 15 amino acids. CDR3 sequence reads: CASSRGGSTNEKLFF. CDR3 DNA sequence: TGTGCCAGCAGCCGGGGGGGTTCAACTAATGAAAAACTGTTTTTT.

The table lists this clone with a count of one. Here the CDR3 DNA reads TGTGCCAGCAGCTCGCTGAAAGGATCGACCCAGTACTTC. This encodes CASSSLKGSTQYF. The chain employs TRBV28 and TRBJ2-5; no clear D. Germline V gene lookup returns CDR1 MDHEN and CDR2 SYDVKM. The CDR3 spans 13 residues. V was cut by 6 bases and J by 7 bases, with 15 bases left in between.

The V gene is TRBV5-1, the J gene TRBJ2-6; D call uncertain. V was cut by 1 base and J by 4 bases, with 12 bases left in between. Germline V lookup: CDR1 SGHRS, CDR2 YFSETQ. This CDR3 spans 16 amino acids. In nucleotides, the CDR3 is TGCGCCAGCAGCTTGTGGGATGGGCGAGGGGCCAACGTCCTGACTTTC. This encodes CASSLWDGRGANVLTF.

CDR3 DNA sequence: TGTGCCAGCAGCGTAGTTAGCCCCGGGGAGCTGTTTTTT. Its translation is CASSVVSPGELFF. The chain carries TRBV9 and TRBJ2-2, with D hard to call. Trimming cost V 0 bases and J 6 bases, with 6 bases left between them. The CDR3 covers 13 residues. CDR1 and CDR2 from the germline V gene are SGDLS and YYNGEE. The full variable domain, in which reference TRBV9 and TRBJ2-2 provide the parts outside the CDR3, is DSGVTQTPKHLITATGQRVTLRCSPRSGDLSVYWYQQSLDQGLQFLIQYYNGEERAKGNILERFSAQQFPDLHSELNLSSLELGDSALYFCASSVVSPGELFFGEGSRLTVL.

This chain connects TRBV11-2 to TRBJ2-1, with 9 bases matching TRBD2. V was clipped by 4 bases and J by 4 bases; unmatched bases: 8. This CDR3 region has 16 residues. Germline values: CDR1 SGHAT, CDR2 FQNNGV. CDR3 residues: CASSSIAGAQYNEQFF. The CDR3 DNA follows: TGTGCCAGCAGCTCCATAGCGGGGGCCCAATACAATGAGCAGTTCTTC.

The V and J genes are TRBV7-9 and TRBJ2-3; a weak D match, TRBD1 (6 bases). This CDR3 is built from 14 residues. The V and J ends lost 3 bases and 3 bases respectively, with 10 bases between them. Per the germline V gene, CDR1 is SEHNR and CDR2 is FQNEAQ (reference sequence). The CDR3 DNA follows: TGTGCCAGCAGCTTTGGGGGCTATACAGATACGCAGTATTTT. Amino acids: CASSFGGYTDTQYF.

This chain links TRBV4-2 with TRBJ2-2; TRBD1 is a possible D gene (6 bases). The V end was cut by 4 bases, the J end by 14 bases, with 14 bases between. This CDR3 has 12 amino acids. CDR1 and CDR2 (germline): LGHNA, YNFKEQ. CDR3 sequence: CASSPGQGNLFF. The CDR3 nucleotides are TGTGCCAGCAGCCCCGGGCAGGGGAATCTGTTTTTT.

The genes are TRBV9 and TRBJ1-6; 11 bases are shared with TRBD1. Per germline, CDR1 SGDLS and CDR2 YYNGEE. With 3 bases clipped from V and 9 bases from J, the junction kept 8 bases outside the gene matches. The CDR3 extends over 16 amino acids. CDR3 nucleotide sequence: TGTGCCAGCAGCGGCCGGGACAGGGGGAACGGTTCACCCCTCCACTTT. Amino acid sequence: CASSGRDRGNGSPLHF.

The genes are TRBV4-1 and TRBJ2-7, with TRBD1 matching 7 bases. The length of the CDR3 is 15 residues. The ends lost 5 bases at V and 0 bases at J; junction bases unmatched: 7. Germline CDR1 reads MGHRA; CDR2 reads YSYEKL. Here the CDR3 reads CASSSLRTGSYEQYF. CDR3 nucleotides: TGCGCCAGCAGCTCACTACGGACAGGCTCCTACGAGCAGTACTTC.

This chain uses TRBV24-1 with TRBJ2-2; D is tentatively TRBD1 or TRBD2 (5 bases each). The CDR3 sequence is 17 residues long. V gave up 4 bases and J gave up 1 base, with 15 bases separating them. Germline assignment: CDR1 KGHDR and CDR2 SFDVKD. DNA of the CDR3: TGTGCCACCAGTGACCCAGGGAGCGGAAGGAACACCGGGGAGCTGTTTTTT. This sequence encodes CATSDPGSGRNTGELFF.

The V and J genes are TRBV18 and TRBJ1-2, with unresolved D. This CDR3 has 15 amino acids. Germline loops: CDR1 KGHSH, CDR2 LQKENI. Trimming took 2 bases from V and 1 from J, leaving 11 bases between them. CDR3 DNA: TGTGCCAGCTCACCAGGGGAGGCCGGTAACTATGGCTACACCTTC. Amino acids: CASSPGEAGNYGYTF.

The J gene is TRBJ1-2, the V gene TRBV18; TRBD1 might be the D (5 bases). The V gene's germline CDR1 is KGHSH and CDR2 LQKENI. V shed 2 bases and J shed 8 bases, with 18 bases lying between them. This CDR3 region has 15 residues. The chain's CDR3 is CASSPNPRVRGGYTF. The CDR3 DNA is TGTGCCAGCTCACCAAATCCCAGGGTCCGGGGAGGCTACACCTTC.

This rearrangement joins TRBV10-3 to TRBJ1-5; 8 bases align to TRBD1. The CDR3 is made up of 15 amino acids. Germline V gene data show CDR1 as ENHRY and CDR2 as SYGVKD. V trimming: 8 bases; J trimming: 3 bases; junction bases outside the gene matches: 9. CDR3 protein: CAISKDRGDNQPQHF. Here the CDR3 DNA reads TGTGCCATCTCCAAAGACAGGGGCGACAATCAGCCCCAGCATTTT.

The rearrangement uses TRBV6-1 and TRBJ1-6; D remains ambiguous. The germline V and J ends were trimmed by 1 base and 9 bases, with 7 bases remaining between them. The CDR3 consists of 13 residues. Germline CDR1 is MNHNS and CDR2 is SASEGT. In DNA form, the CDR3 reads TGTGCCAGCAGTGAAGGGACCCGTTCACCCCTCCACTTT. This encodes CASSEGTRSPLHF.

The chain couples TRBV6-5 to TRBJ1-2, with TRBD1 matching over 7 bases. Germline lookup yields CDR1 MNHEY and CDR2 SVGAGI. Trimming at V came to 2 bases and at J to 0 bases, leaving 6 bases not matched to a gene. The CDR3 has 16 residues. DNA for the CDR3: TGTGCCAGCAGTTACACAGAGACAGGGACTAACTATGGCTACACCTTC. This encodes CASSYTETGTNYGYTF.

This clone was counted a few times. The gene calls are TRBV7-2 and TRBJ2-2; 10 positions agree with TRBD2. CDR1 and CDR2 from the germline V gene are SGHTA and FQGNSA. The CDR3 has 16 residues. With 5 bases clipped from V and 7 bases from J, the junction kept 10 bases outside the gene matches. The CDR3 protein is CASSPRSGGAGGELFF. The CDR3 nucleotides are TGTGCCAGCAGCCCACGAAGCGGGGGGGCCGGCGGGGAGCTGTTTTTT.

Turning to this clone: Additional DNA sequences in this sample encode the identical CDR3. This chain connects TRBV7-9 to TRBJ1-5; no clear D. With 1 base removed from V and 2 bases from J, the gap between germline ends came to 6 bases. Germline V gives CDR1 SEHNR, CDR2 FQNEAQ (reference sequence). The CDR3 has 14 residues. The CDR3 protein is CASSLGWGNQPQHF. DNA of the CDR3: TGTGCCAGCAGCTTAGGTTGGGGCAATCAGCCCCAGCATTTT.

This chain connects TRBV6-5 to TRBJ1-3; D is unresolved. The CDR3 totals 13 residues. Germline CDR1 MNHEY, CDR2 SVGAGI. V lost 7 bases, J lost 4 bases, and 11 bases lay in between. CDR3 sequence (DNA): TGTGCCAGCACAGAGGAACTCGGAAACACCATATATTTT. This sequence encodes CASTEELGNTIYF.

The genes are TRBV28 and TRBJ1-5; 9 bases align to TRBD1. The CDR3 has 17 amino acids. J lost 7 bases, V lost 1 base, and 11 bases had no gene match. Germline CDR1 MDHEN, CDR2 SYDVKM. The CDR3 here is CASSLFGTGYLKQPQHF. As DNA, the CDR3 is TGTGCCAGCAGTTTATTTGGGACAGGGTATCTCAAACAGCCCCAGCATTTT.

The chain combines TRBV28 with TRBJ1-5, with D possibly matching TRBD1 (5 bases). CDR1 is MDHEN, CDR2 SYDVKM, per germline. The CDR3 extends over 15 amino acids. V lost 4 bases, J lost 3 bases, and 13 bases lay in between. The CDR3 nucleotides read TGTGCCAGCAGTTCACCCACAGGAAACAATCAGCCCCAGCATTTT. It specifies CASSSPTGNNQPQHF.

CDR3 in amino acids: CASSSPGLRNNEQFF. CDR3 bases: TGTGCCAGCAGTTCACCGGGACTACGTAACAATGAGCAGTTCTTC. The chain recombines TRBV6-5 with TRBJ2-1, with 7 bases aligning to TRBD2. Germline CDR1 reads MNHEY; CDR2 reads SVGAGI. The CDR3 is 15 amino acids. J lost 5 bases, V lost 4 bases, and 8 bases had no gene match.

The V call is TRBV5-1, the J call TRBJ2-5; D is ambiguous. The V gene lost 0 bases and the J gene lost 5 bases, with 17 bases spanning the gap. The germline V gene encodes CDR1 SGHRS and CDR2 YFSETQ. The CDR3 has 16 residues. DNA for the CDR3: TGCGCCAGCAGCTTGGGAGATTCTTTAGAGAGGGAGACCCAGTACTTC. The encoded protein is CASSLGDSLERETQYF.

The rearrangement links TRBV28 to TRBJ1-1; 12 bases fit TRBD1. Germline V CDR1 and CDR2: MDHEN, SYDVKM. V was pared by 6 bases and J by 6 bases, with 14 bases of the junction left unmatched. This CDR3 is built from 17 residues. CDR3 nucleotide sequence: TGTGCCAGCAGCCCCGCGGGACAGGGGGCCGGGGTGCCTGAAGCTTTCTTT. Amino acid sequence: CASSPAGQGAGVPEAFF.

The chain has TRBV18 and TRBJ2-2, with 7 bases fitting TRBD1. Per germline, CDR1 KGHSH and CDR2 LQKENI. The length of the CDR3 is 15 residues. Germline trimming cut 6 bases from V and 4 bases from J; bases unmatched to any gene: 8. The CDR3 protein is CASSRSRDSTGELFF. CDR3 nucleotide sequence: TGTGCCAGCTCCCGATCCCGGGACAGCACCGGGGAGCTGTTTTTT.

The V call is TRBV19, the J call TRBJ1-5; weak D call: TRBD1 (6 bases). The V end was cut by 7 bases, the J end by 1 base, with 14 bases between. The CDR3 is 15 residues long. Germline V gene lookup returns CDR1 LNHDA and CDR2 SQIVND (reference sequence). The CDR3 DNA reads TGTGCCAGTACCCCCGGGGGGGCCAGCAATCAGCCCCAGCATTTT. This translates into CASTPGGASNQPQHF. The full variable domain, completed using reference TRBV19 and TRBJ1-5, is DGGITQSPKYLFRKEGQNVTLSCEQNLNHDAMYWYRQDPGQGLRLIYYSQIVNDFQKGDIAEGYSVSREKKESFPLTVTSAQKNPTAFYLCASTPGGASNQPQHFGDGTRLSIL.